A single sample is the source of the 8 T cell receptor gamma chains below, sequenced in a study of gamma delta lymphoproliferative disorders and STAT genes (dated by TCRdb to the late 2010s). Genomic DNA from peripheral blood mononuclear cells isolated from patients and controls was used for TCR sequencing. Receptors were amplified or captured by multiplex PCR. The reads were generated on an Illumina MiSeq. Clone calls in TCRdb were regenerated from the public reads with CATT, after which identical DNA sequences shared one row. The sample has roughly 2,000 gamma-chain clones on record, about 10% of them singletons. The ten largest clonotypes hold over 45% of the sample. The material sequenced was blood. The receptor set was obtained from a human donor with gamma-delta T-cell large granular lymphocyte leukemia.

This clone was recorded a few times. The rearrangement links TRGV9 to TRGJ1 or TRGJ2. TCRdb records no J gene; here it was assigned by comparing the DNA to germline. The junction had 14 bases not matched to a gene; V was cut back by 3 bases and J by 9 bases. Germline CDR1 reads GITISATS; CDR2 reads ISYDGTV (reference sequence). The CDR3 covers 14 residues. The CDR3 here is CALWEWPDDAKKLF. The CDR3, as DNA: TGTGCCTTGTGGGAGTGGCCCGATGATGCTAAGAAACTCTTT.

Note on this clone: One end of the junction does not line up with germline, which may come from a read error. The J gene is TRGJ1 or TRGJ2, the V gene TRGV10. TCRdb is silent on the J gene; assignment here came from matching the DNA to germline. TRGV10 is labeled an ORF, and its function is uncertain. The CDR3 totals 11 residues. The CDR3 sequence: CAGLEHDKKLF. The CDR3, as DNA: TGCGCGGGATTGGAACACGATAAGAAACTCTTT.

By sample share, this clone is large. The chain uses TRGV9 and TRGJP. Because TCRdb records no J gene, it was assigned here through a match of the DNA to germline. Germline V CDR1 and CDR2: GITISATS, ISYDGTV (reference sequence). The CDR3 totals 17 residues. Trimming at V came to 2 bases and at J to 4 bases, leaving 5 bases not matched to a gene. This CDR3 reads CALWEAFQELGKKIKVF. CDR3 nucleotides: TGTGCCTTGTGGGAGGCCTTTCAAGAGTTGGGCAAAAAAATCAAGGTATTT.

This clone is medium-sized within its sample. Other DNA sequences of this sample code for an identical CDR3. The V and J genes are TRGV4 and TRGJ1 or TRGJ2. TCRdb is silent on the J gene; assignment here came from matching the DNA to germline. The CDR3 is made up of 12 amino acids. Germline trimming cut 2 bases from V and 4 bases from J; bases unmatched to any gene: 2. The germline gives CDR1 EGSTGY, CDR2 YDSYTSSV. CDR3 region: CATWDAYYKKLF. CDR3 bases: TGTGCCACCTGGGATGCGTATTATAAGAAACTCTTT.

As to this clone: Just one base apart from a much larger clone, this may be a read error. V is TRGV10 and J is TRGJ1 or TRGJ2. TCRdb supplies no J gene; here it was assigned by aligning the nucleotide sequence to germline. TRGV10 is marked as an open reading frame, function uncertain. V lost 8 bases, J lost 8 bases, and 1 base stayed unmatched. The CDR3 contains 9 residues. The CDR3, as DNA: TGTGCTGCGTGGGATAAGAAACTCTTT. Amino acids: CAAWDKKLF.

On this clone: Other DNA sequences in this specimen translate into the identical CDR3. V usage is TRGV4 and J usage is TRGJ1 or TRGJ2. The J gene, missing from TCRdb, was assigned here through DNA to germline matching. CDR1 and CDR2 (germline): EGSTGY, YDSYTSSV. V shed 2 bases and J 7 bases; nucleotides not matched to a gene: 5. The CDR3 is 12 amino acids. CDR3 coding DNA: TGTGCCACCTGGGATGTACGATATAAGAAACTCTTT. Translated, it gives CATWDVRYKKLF.

As for this clone: The same CDR3 also results from other DNA sequences found in this sample. The rearrangement uses TRGV3 and TRGJ1 or TRGJ2. Germline matching of the DNA provided the J gene here, since TCRdb leaves it blank. The CDR3 loop spans 14 amino acids. V trimming: 0 bases; J trimming: 3 bases; junction bases outside the gene matches: 5. Germline V CDR1 and CDR2: VTNTFY, YDVSTARD (reference sequence). The CDR3 region has the DNA TGTGCCACCTGGGACAGGCCTATTTATTATAAGAAACTCTTT. Translating it yields CATWDRPIYYKKLF.

J is TRGJ1 or TRGJ2 and V is TRGV10. TCRdb lists no J gene, so it was determined here by aligning the DNA to germline. TRGV10 is an ORF; its function is uncertain. The CDR3 sequence is 11 residues long. Trimming took 8 bases from V and 8 from J; bases not matched to a gene: 7. The CDR3 region is CAAWDVNKKLF. The CDR3 bases are TGTGCTGCGTGGGATGTTAATAAGAAACTCTTT.